This paragraph covers one TCR beta chain sequence. The CDR3 covers 18 residues. The V gene end was trimmed by 0 bases and the J gene end by 4 bases; junction bases not matched to a gene: 13. The germline CDR1 and CDR2 sequences are SGDLS and YYNGEE. This sample was included in a study of blood T cell repertoires in COVID-19. The table came from immunoSEQ multiplex PCR; TCRdb's copy has only in-frame clones and leaves some out. The sample lists under 150,000 clones, 79% occurring once. The specimen sequenced was peripheral blood. The V gene is TRBV9, the J gene TRBJ2-1; 7 nucleotides match TRBD2. The receptor was isolated from a man aged 60 to 69 with acute or convalescent COVID-19. The chain's CDR3 is CASSVGARRERGYNEQFF. Here the CDR3 DNA reads TGTGCCAGCAGCGTAGGTGCTCGGCGGGAGAGAGGGTACAATGAGCAGTTCTTC.